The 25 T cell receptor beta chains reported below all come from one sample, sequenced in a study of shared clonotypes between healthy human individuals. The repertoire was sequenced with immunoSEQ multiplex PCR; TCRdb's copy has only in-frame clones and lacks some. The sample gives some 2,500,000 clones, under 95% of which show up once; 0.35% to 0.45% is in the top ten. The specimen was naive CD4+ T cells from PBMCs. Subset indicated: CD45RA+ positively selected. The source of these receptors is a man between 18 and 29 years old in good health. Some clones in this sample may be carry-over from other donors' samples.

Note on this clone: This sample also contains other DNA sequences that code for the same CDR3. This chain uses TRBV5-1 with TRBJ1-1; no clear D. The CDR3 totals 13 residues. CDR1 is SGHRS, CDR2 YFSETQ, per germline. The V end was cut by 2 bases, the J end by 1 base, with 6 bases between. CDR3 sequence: CASSLTGNTEAFF. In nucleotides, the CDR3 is TGCGCCAGCAGCTTAACGGGGAACACTGAAGCTTTCTTT.

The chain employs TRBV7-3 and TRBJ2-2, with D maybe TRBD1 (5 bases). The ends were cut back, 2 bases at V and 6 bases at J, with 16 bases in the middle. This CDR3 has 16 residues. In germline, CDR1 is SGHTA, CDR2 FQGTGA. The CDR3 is CASSLVGRDSSGELFF. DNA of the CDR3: TGTGCCAGCAGCTTAGTTGGCAGGGATAGTTCCGGGGAGCTGTTTTTT.

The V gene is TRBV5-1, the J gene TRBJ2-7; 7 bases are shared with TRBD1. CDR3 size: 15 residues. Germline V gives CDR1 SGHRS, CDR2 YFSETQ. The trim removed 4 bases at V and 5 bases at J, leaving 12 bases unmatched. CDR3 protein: CASSLSGTAPDEQYF. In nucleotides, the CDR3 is TGCGCCAGCAGCCTGTCCGGGACAGCACCCGACGAGCAGTACTTC.

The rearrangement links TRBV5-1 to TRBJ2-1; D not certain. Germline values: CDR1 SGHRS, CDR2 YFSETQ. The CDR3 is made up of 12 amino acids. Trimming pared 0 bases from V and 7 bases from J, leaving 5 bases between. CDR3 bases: TGCGCCAGCAGCTTGGAGGCGAATGAGCAGTTCTTC. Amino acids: CASSLEANEQFF. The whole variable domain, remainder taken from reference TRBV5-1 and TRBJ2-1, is KAGVTQTPRYLIKTRGQQVTLSCSPISGHRSVSWYQQTPGQGLQFLFEYFSETQRNKGNFPGRFSGRQFSNSRSEMNVSTLELGDSALYLCASSLEANEQFFGPGTRLTVL.

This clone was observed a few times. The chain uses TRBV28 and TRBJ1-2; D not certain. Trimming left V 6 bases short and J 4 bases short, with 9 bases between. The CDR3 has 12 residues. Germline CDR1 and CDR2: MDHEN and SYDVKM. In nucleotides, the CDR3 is TGTGCCAGCAGCCCCCCCAGCTATGGCTACACCTTC. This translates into CASSPPSYGYTF.

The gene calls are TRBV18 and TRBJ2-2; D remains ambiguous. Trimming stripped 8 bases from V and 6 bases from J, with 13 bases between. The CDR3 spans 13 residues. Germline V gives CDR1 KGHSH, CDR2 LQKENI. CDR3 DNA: TGTGCCAGCCATGGAAGGGATTCCGGGGAGCTGTTTTTT. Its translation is CASHGRDSGELFF.

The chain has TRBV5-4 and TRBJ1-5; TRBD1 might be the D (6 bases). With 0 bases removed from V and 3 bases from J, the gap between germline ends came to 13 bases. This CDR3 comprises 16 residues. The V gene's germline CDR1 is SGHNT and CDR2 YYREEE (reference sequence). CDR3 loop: CASSLGRRGSNQPQHF. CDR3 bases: TGTGCCAGCAGCTTGGGCCGCAGGGGTTCCAATCAGCCCCAGCATTTT.

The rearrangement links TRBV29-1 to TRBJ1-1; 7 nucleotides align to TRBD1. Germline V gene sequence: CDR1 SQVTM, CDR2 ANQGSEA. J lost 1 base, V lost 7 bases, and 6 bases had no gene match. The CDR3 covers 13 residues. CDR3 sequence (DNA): TGCAGCGCCACACAGGGGAAGAACACTGAAGCTTTCTTT. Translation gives CSATQGKNTEAFF.

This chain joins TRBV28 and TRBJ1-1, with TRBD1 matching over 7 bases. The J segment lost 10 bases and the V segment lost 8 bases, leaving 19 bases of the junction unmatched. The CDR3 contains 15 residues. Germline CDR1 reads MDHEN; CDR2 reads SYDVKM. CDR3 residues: CASGARQGQSVGAFF. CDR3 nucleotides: TGTGCCAGCGGGGCAAGACAGGGCCAAAGTGTTGGAGCTTTCTTT.

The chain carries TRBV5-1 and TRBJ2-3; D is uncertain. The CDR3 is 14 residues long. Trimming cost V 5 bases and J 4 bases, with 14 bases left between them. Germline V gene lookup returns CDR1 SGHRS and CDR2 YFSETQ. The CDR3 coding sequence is TGCGCCAGCAGTGAACAAGGTAGCCCAGATACGCAGTATTTT. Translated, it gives CASSEQGSPDTQYF.

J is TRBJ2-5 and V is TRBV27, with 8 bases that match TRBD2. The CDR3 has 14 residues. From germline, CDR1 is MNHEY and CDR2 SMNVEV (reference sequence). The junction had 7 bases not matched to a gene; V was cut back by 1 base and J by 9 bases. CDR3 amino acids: CASSLFGGREAQYF. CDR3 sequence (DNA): TGTGCCAGCAGTTTATTTGGAGGGCGGGAGGCCCAGTACTTC.

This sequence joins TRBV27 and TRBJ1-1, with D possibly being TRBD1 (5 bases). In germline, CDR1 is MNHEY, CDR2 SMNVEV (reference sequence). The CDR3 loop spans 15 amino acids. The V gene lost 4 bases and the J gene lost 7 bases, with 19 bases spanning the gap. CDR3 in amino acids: CASSSISGLVGEAFF. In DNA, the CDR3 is TGTGCCAGCAGTTCGATTTCAGGGTTGGTTGGTGAAGCTTTCTTT.

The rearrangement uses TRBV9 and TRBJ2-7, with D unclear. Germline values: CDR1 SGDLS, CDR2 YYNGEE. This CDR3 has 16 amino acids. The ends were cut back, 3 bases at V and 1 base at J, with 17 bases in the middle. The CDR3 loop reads CASSAPPVSPSYEQYF. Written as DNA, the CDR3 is TGTGCCAGCAGCGCCCCTCCAGTGTCACCGTCCTACGAGCAGTACTTC.

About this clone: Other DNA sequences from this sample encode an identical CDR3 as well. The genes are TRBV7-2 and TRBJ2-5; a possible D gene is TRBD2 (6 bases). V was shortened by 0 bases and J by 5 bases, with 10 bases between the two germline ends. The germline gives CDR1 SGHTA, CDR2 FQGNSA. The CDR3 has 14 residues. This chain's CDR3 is CASSLAGRRETQYF. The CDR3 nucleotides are TGTGCCAGCAGCTTAGCGGGGAGGAGGGAGACCCAGTACTTC.

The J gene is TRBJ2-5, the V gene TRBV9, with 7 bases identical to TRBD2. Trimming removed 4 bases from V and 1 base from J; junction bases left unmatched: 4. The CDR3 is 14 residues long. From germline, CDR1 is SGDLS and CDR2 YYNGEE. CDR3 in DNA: TGTGCCAGCAGCCGCGGGAGAGCCCAAGAGACCCAGTACTTC. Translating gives CASSRGRAQETQYF.

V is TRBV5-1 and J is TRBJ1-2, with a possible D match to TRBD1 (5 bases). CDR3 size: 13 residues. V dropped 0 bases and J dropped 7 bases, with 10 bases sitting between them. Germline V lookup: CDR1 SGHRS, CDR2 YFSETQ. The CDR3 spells CASSLEGEAGYTF. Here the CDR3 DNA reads TGCGCCAGCAGCTTGGAAGGGGAGGCTGGCTACACCTTC.

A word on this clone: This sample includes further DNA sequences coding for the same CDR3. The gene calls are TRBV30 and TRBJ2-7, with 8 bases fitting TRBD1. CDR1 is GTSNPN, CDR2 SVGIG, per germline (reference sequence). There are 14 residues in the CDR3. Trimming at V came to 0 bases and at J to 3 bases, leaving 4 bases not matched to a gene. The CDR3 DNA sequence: TGTGCCTGGAGTGTTGGACAGGGTTTCTACGAGCAGTACTTC. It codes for CAWSVGQGFYEQYF.

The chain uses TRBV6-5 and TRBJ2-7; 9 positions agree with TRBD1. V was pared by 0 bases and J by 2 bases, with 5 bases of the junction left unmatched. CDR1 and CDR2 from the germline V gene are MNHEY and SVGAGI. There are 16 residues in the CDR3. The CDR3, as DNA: TGTGCCAGCAGTTACTCGATCGGGACAGGGACCTACGAGCAGTACTTC. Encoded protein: CASSYSIGTGTYEQYF.

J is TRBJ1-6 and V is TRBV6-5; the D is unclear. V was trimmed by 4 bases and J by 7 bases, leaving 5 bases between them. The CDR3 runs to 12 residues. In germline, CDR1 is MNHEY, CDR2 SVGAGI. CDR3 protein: CASSWPNSPLHF. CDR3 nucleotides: TGTGCCAGCAGTTGGCCGAATTCACCCCTCCACTTT.

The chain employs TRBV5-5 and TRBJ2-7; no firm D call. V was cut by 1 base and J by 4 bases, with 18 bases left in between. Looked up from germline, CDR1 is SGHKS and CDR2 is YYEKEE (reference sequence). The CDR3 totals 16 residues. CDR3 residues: CASSLIISLVSYEQYF. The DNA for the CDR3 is TGTGCCAGCAGCTTGATTATATCTCTTGTTAGTTACGAGCAGTACTTC.

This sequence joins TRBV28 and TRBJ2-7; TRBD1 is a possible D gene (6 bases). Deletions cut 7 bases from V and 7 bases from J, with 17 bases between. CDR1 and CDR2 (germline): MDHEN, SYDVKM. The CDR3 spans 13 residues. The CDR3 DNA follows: TGTGCCAGCATTCCCGGACAGAAAGATGAGCAGTACTTC. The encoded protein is CASIPGQKDEQYF.

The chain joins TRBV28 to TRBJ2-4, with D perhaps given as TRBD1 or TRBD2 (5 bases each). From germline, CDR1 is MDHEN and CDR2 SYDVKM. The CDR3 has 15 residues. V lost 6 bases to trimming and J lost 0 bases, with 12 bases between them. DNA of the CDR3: TGTGCCAGCAGCATTTGGGGGATAGCCAAAAACATTCAGTACTTC. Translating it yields CASSIWGIAKNIQYF.

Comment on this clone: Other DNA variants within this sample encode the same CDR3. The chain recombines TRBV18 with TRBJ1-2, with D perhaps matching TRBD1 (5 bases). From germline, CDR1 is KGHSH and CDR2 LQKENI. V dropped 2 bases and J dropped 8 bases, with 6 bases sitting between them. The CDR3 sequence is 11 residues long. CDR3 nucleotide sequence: TGTGCCAGCTCACCAGGGGGGGGCTACACCTTC. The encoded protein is CASSPGGGYTF.

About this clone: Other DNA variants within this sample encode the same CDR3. In DNA, the CDR3 is TGTGCCAGCAGCCCTGGACTAGCGGGAGTCTACGAGCAGTACTTC. This codes for CASSPGLAGVYEQYF. This sequence joins TRBV9 and TRBJ2-7, with 13 nucleotides matching TRBD2. With 4 bases clipped from V and 3 bases from J, the junction kept 4 bases outside the gene matches. CDR1 SGDLS and CDR2 YYNGEE come from the germline V gene. This CDR3 has 15 residues.

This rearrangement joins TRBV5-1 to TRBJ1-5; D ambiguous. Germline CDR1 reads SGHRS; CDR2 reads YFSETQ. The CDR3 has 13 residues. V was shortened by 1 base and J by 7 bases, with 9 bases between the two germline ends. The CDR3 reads CASSLREGQPQHF. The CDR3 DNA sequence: TGCGCCAGCAGCTTGAGAGAGGGACAGCCCCAGCATTTT.